Presented here are 9 T cell receptor beta chains from one specimen sequenced in a study of control samples from healthy donors and cancer patients. Clones were sequenced by immunoSEQ multiplex PCR, and TCRdb holds only the in-frame ones, with some missing. The repertoire holds more than 140,000 clones, about 90% seen once, with approximately 6.8% in the top ten. Sample: blood. The source is a man younger than 30 in good health.

This clone was observed a handful of times. At one end the junction does not follow the germline gene, possibly because of a read error. The chain joins TRBV10-3 to TRBJ2-7; no clear D gene. The CDR3 runs 12 residues. CDR1 is ENHRY, CDR2 SYGVKD, per germline. The CDR3 is CAIRDRTSEQYF. The CDR3 nucleotides read TGTGCCATCCGTGACCGGACGTCCGAGCAGTACTTC.

The chain combines TRBV27 with TRBJ2-6; 8 bases match TRBD1. The CDR3 is 17 amino acids. From germline, CDR1 is MNHEY and CDR2 SMNVEV (reference sequence). Trimming at V came to 8 bases and at J to 4 bases, leaving 13 bases not matched to a gene. CDR3 sequence: CASPQGAPLSGANVLTF. In DNA form, the CDR3 reads TGTGCCAGCCCCCAGGGGGCGCCTCTCTCGGGGGCCAACGTCCTGACTTTC.

This rearrangement joins TRBV2 to TRBJ1-6, with a possible D match to TRBD1 (6 bases). Per the germline V gene, CDR1 is SNHLY and CDR2 is FYNNEI. The CDR3 loop spans 13 amino acids. The V end lost 6 bases, the J end lost 9 bases, and 12 bases lay between the germline ends. CDR3 residues: CASRAGEGSPLHF. The CDR3 coding sequence is TGTGCCAGCAGAGCAGGGGAGGGTTCACCCCTCCACTTT.

This chain links TRBV6-2 or TRBV6-3 with TRBJ2-1, with TRBD1 identical over 8 bases. Trimming removed 2 bases from V and 5 bases from J; junction bases left unmatched: 8. The CDR3 length is 16 residues. Germline V gene sequence: CDR1 MNHEY, CDR2 SVGEGT. CDR3 sequence reads: CASSYDRGVRNNEQFF. The CDR3 coding sequence is TGTGCCAGCAGTTACGACAGGGGCGTCCGTAACAATGAGCAGTTCTTC.

This chain links TRBV7-9 with TRBJ2-5; 13 bases are a match to TRBD2. Looked up from germline, CDR1 is SEHNR and CDR2 is FQNEAQ (reference sequence). The CDR3 runs to 15 residues. Trimming removed 4 bases from V and 4 bases from J; junction bases left unmatched: 3. The CDR3, as DNA: TGTGCCAGCAGCTCGGGACTAGCGGGGCGAGAGACCCAGTACTTC. Translation gives CASSSGLAGRETQYF.

The CDR3 reads CASSYWTVNATNEKLFF. The CDR3 DNA reads as TGTGCCAGCAGCTACTGGACGGTGAATGCAACTAATGAAAAACTGTTTTTT. The chain links TRBV13 to TRBJ1-4; the D is unclear. The CDR3 length is 17 residues. Germline V gene lookup returns CDR1 PRHDT and CDR2 FYEKMQ (reference sequence). Trimming removed 4 bases at V and 0 bases at J, with 15 bases between.

This chain uses TRBV30 with TRBJ2-7, with D uncertain. Trimming stripped 0 bases from V and 3 bases from J, with 9 bases between. Germline-derived CDR1 and CDR2 are GTSNPN and SVGIG (reference sequence). This CDR3 region has 13 residues. CDR3 DNA: TGTGCCTGGAGTGTACCCCCCCTCTACGAGCAGTACTTC. Translation gives CAWSVPPLYEQYF. Complete variable domain (other parts from reference TRBV30 and TRBJ2-7): SQTIHQWPATLVQPVGSPLSLECTVEGTSNPNLYWYRQAAGRGLQLLFYSVGIGQISSEVPQNLSASRPQDRQFILSSKKLLLSDSGFYLCAWSVPPLYEQYFGPGTRLTVT.

This clone was observed at least ten times. This chain joins TRBV11-2 and TRBJ1-2; 8 bases map to TRBD1. The J segment lost 6 bases and the V segment lost 0 bases, leaving 9 bases of the junction unmatched. The CDR3 loop spans 16 amino acids. The germline V gene encodes CDR1 SGHAT and CDR2 FQNNGV. The CDR3 is CASSLDLTGGADGYTF. CDR3 bases: TGTGCCAGCAGCTTAGATCTCACAGGGGGTGCGGATGGCTACACCTTC. Using reference TRBV11-2 and TRBJ1-2 for the parts outside the CDR3, the full variable domain is EAGVAQSPRYKIIEKRQSVAFWCNPISGHATLYWYQQILGQGPKLLIQFQNNGVVDDSQLPKDRFSAERLKGVDSTLKIQPAKLEDSAVYLCASSLDLTGGADGYTFGSGTRLTVV.

The V gene is TRBV27, the J gene TRBJ2-3; D is perhaps TRBD1 or TRBD2 (5 bases each). CDR3 length equals 17 residues. V lost 4 bases and J 1 base, leaving 18 bases between the germline ends. Looked up from germline, CDR1 is MNHEY and CDR2 is SMNVEV (reference sequence). In DNA, the CDR3 is TGTGCCAGCAGTTCCCTGATAGGGGACGGTGGCACAGATACGCAGTATTTT. The encoded protein is CASSSLIGDGGTDTQYF.